One sample yielded the 3 T cell receptor beta chains listed below, sequenced in a study of blood T cell repertoires in COVID-19 (dated by TCRdb to 2019 to 2021). The library was made by the immunoSEQ multiplex PCR assay. TCRdb carries this immuneACCESS record with in-frame sequences only. Its versions omit some clonotypes, under half of them owing to an unresolved V gene in the studies checked, with the rest unexplained. Across this sample there are nearly 95,000 clones, with roughly 84% seen only once. The top ten clonotypes cover around 5% of the sample. The specimen sequenced was peripheral blood. The receptors come from a woman aged 80 or over with acute or convalescent COVID-19.

The CDR3 DNA follows: TGTGCCAGTAGTTTTCTGTTCAATCAGCCCCAGCATTTT. Its protein product is CASSFLFNQPQHF. The rearrangement links TRBV19 to TRBJ1-5; D is ambiguous. CDR3 length equals 13 residues. From germline, CDR1 is LNHDA and CDR2 SQIVND (reference sequence). V lost 5 bases and J 3 bases, leaving 8 bases between the germline ends.

The V gene is TRBV3-1 (or the pseudogene TRBV3-2), the J gene TRBJ2-2; D is unresolved. Germline loops: CDR1 LGHDT, CDR2 YNNKEL (reference sequence). With 0 bases removed from V and 2 bases from J, the gap between germline ends came to 7 bases. The CDR3 consists of 15 residues. The CDR3 loop is CASSQDGHNTGELFF. The DNA for the CDR3 is TGTGCCAGCAGCCAAGATGGGCACAACACCGGGGAGCTGTTTTTT.

The chain is built from TRBV9 and TRBJ1-2; no reliable D call. There are 13 residues in the CDR3. In germline, CDR1 is SGDLS, CDR2 YYNGEE. V gave up 4 bases and J gave up 4 bases, with 11 bases separating them. The CDR3 loop is CASSPRAAYGYTF. CDR3 DNA sequence: TGTGCCAGCAGCCCGAGAGCGGCCTATGGCTACACCTTC.